The 18 T cell receptor beta chains given below trace back to one sample, sequenced in a study of STAT5B mutations in CD4+ large granular lymphocyte leukemia. Here immunoSEQ multiplex PCR was the method, and the copy in TCRdb shows in-frame clones only, minus some. The sample has about 36,000 clones; around 80% are singletons. Material for sequencing was CD4+ T cells from blood buffy coats. Every receptor here comes from a human donor in good health.

This clone has just one count. V and J are TRBV6-5 and TRBJ1-2; a weak D match, TRBD1 (5 bases). The CDR3 contains 13 residues. The V gene's germline CDR1 is MNHEY and CDR2 SVGAGI. V lost 0 bases and J 9 bases, leaving 11 bases between the germline ends. For the CDR3, the DNA is TGTGCCAGCAGTTACTCGAAAGGGGAAAGCTACACCTTC. This codes for CASSYSKGESYTF.

The chain uses TRBV10-2 and TRBJ2-1, with 12 bases aligning to TRBD2. The V and J ends lost 3 bases and 6 bases, in that order; junction bases with no gene match: 6. This CDR3 comprises 16 residues. Germline V gene data show CDR1 as WSHSY and CDR2 as SAAADI. The CDR3 region has the DNA TGCGCCAGCAGTGACGGCCTAGCGGGAGGGGTCAATGAGCAGTTCTTC. As protein: CASSDGLAGGVNEQFF.

V usage is TRBV5-4 and J usage is TRBJ1-1; D not certain. From germline, CDR1 is SGHNT and CDR2 YYREEE (reference sequence). V dropped 0 bases and J dropped 5 bases, with 11 bases sitting between them. This CDR3 region has 14 residues. In DNA form, the CDR3 reads TGTGCCAGCAGCTTGGGACGTGGAAGGACTGAAGCTTTCTTT. Its translation is CASSLGRGRTEAFF.

The genes are TRBV5-1 and TRBJ1-1; a weak D match, TRBD1 (5 bases). Trimming stripped 2 bases from V and 3 bases from J, with 11 bases between. This CDR3 has 14 residues. The germline V gene encodes CDR1 SGHRS and CDR2 YFSETQ. CDR3 sequence (DNA): TGCGCCAGCAGCTTTGGGGACTCATACACTGAAGCTTTCTTT. It is translated as CASSFGDSYTEAFF.

The rearrangement links TRBV18 to TRBJ1-2, with 7 bases matching TRBD1. The CDR3 runs 13 residues. Germline loops: CDR1 KGHSH, CDR2 LQKENI. V lost 4 bases and J lost 7; bases outside the gene matches: 6. The CDR3 region has the DNA TGTGCCAGCTCACTGGGGACAGCGGCTGGCTACACCTTC. It translates to CASSLGTAAGYTF.

Only a few counts were recorded for this clone. V gene TRBV2 combines with J gene TRBJ2-7, with D perhaps TRBD1 (5 bases). The CDR3 consists of 12 residues. Per the germline V gene, CDR1 is SNHLY and CDR2 is FYNNEI. Trimming removed 4 bases from V and 3 bases from J, with 7 bases in between. This CDR3 reads CASSGTGYEQYF. CDR3 DNA sequence: TGTGCCAGCAGTGGTACAGGCTACGAGCAGTACTTC.

This chain uses TRBV5-1 with TRBJ2-7, with a tentative D call TRBD2 (5 bases). The germline V and J ends were trimmed by 1 base and 0 bases, with 11 bases remaining between them. Germline V gene lookup returns CDR1 SGHRS and CDR2 YFSETQ. The CDR3 consists of 15 residues. This CDR3 is CASSLLDGGSYEQYF. In nucleotides, the CDR3 is TGCGCCAGCAGCTTGCTGGACGGAGGCTCCTACGAGCAGTACTTC. Drawing the rest from reference TRBV5-1 and TRBJ2-7, the complete variable domain is KAGVTQTPRYLIKTRGQQVTLSCSPISGHRSVSWYQQTPGQGLQFLFEYFSETQRNKGNFPGRFSGRQFSNSRSEMNVSTLELGDSALYLCASSLLDGGSYEQYFGPGTRLTVT.

This clone has just one count. This sequence joins TRBV5-1 and TRBJ2-5, with D possibly TRBD2 on 6 matching bases. Germline loops: CDR1 SGHRS, CDR2 YFSETQ. The CDR3 spans 14 residues. V was cut by 0 bases and J by 4 bases, with 10 bases left in between. The CDR3: CASSLGGVGETQYF. The DNA of the CDR3 is TGCGCCAGCAGCTTGGGGGGGGTCGGAGAGACCCAGTACTTC.

This clone was seen a single time. The rearrangement joins TRBV7-9 to TRBJ2-5; the D gene is possibly TRBD1 (6 bases). Trimming removed 5 bases at V and 5 bases at J, with 21 bases between. CDR1 is SEHNR and CDR2 is FQNEAQ in the germline V gene (reference sequence). This CDR3 contains 16 residues. The CDR3 DNA follows: TGTGCCAGCAGCCCTCCCCCAGGACAGAGGAGGGAGACCCAGTACTTC. As protein: CASSPPPGQRRETQYF. Based on the CDR3 plus reference TRBV7-9 and TRBJ2-5, the full variable domain is DTGVSQNPRHKITKRGQNVTFRCDPISEHNRLYWYRQTLGQGPEFLTYFQNEAQLEKSRLLSDRFSAERPKGSFSTLEIQRTEQGDSAMYLCASSPPPGQRRETQYFGPGTRLLVL.

This rearrangement joins TRBV9 to TRBJ2-1; perhaps TRBD2 as D (5 bases). V was pared by 3 bases and J by 5 bases, with 27 bases between. The CDR3 loop spans 19 amino acids. Germline V lookup: CDR1 SGDLS, CDR2 YYNGEE. Here the CDR3 reads CASSGEGRLGPPPDNEQFF. The DNA of the CDR3 is TGTGCCAGCAGCGGAGAGGGCAGGTTGGGCCCCCCGCCCGACAATGAGCAGTTCTTC. Filled out from reference TRBV9 and TRBJ2-1, the complete variable domain reads DSGVTQTPKHLITATGQRVTLRCSPRSGDLSVYWYQQSLDQGLQFLIQYYNGEERAKGNILERFSAQQFPDLHSELNLSSLELGDSALYFCASSGEGRLGPPPDNEQFFGPGTRLTVL.

J is TRBJ1-2 and V is TRBV6-5; D is uncertain. Per the germline V gene, CDR1 is MNHEY and CDR2 is SVGAGI. V dropped 0 bases and J dropped 7 bases, with 9 bases sitting between them. The CDR3 spans 13 residues. The CDR3 DNA sequence: TGTGCCAGCAGTTACTCGGCGGTCCGTGGCTACACCTTC. The encoded protein is CASSYSAVRGYTF.

The chain employs TRBV15 and TRBJ1-2, with unresolved D. Germline CDR1 and CDR2: LNHNV and YYDKDF (reference sequence). CDR3 length equals 13 residues. Between the trimmed V and J ends, which lost 0 bases and 2 bases, there was a span of 4 bases. Here the CDR3 reads CATSRDPNYGYTF. The CDR3 DNA reads as TGTGCCACCAGCAGAGATCCAAACTATGGCTACACCTTC.

This clone has a handful of counts. The V gene is TRBV18, the J gene TRBJ1-5; no reliable D call. CDR3 length: 14 amino acids. Germline V gene sequence: CDR1 KGHSH, CDR2 LQKENI. The V end lost 2 bases, the J end lost 5 bases, and 10 bases lay between the germline ends. CDR3 sequence: CASSPSKPDQPQHF. The CDR3 DNA sequence: TGTGCCAGCTCACCAAGTAAGCCCGATCAGCCCCAGCATTTT.

The chain is built from TRBV6-1 and TRBJ2-7; a possible D gene is TRBD1 (7 bases). V gave up 0 bases and J gave up 4 bases, with 19 bases separating them. The length of the CDR3 is 17 residues. Germline V gives CDR1 MNHNS, CDR2 SASEGT. CDR3 sequence (DNA): TGTGCCAGCAGTGAAGCGAATGTTAGGGGGCGGGGATACGAGCAGTACTTC. Protein product: CASSEANVRGRGYEQYF.

The V gene is TRBV30, the J gene TRBJ1-2; D is ambiguous. Between the trimmed V and J ends, which lost 3 bases and 8 bases, there was a span of 16 bases. The CDR3 totals 13 residues. The V gene's germline CDR1 is GTSNPN and CDR2 SVGIG (reference sequence). The CDR3 sequence is CAWRSISLGGYTF. As DNA, the CDR3 is TGTGCCTGGAGATCCATATCCCTAGGGGGCTACACCTTC. Combining the CDR3 with reference TRBV30 and TRBJ1-2 gives the whole variable domain SQTIHQWPATLVQPVGSPLSLECTVEGTSNPNLYWYRQAAGRGLQLLFYSVGIGQISSEVPQNLSASRPQDRQFILSSKKLLLSDSGFYLCAWRSISLGGYTFGSGTRLTVV.

This clone was detected once. This chain uses TRBV19 with TRBJ2-7; 8 bases are a match to TRBD1. The length of the CDR3 is 14 residues. Germline V gene sequence: CDR1 LNHDA, CDR2 SQIVND (reference sequence). V lost 6 bases to trimming and J lost 2 bases; unmatched junction nucleotides: 6. CDR3 bases: TGTGCCAGTAGCTTCACAGGGGGGACCTACGAGCAGTACTTC. The encoded protein is CASSFTGGTYEQYF.

J is TRBJ2-3 and V is TRBV5-4; D gene unclear. CDR3 length: 13 amino acids. Trimming took 4 bases from V and 2 from J, leaving 8 bases between them. Germline assignment: CDR1 SGHNT and CDR2 YYREEE (reference sequence). The CDR3 reads CASSPQNTDTQYF. In DNA form, the CDR3 reads TGTGCCAGCAGCCCACAGAACACAGATACGCAGTATTTT.

The rearrangement links TRBV18 to TRBJ1-1; D is unresolved. Germline V gene lookup returns CDR1 KGHSH and CDR2 LQKENI. V dropped 4 bases and J dropped 7 bases, with 10 bases sitting between them. The CDR3 covers 12 residues. The DNA for the CDR3 is TGTGCCAGCTCACTGAAGGGCGGTGAAGCTTTCTTT. Protein sequence: CASSLKGGEAFF.